This TCR beta chain was captured in a study of T cell repertoires in cytomegalovirus infection. In the study overall: CMV epitopes in the study were HLA-C-restricted (recently identified) and HLA-B-restricted (well studied). Matching HLA type and CMV infection were both indicated by public TCR beta signatures. Study conclusions and caveats: Adding up the frequency of public TCR beta families identified people who carried CMV plus the relevant HLA. CMV-specific HLA-C-restricted TCR beta clonotypes dominated the ex vivo response.

On this clonotype itself: Its antigen is as yet unknown.

The CDR3 totals 15 residues. CDR1 is KGHSH, CDR2 LQKENI, per germline. The V gene lost 0 bases and the J gene lost 7 bases, with 15 bases spanning the gap. MiXCR, run by TCRdb on the reads, gives a single entry per CDR3 protein. The sample consists of about a million distinct CDR3 sequences, approximately 33% of them appearing once. The chain links TRBV18 to TRBJ1-2; D remains unclear. Here the sequenced sample was cultured CD8+ T cells from PBMCs, taken from culture after CMV antigen stimulation. This clonotype was obtained from a human donor in good health (CMV status not recorded). Some clones in this sample may be carry-over from other donors' samples. CDR3 sequence reads: CASSPPGQAVFGYTF. CDR3 coding DNA: TGTGCCAGCTCACCACCCGGGCAGGCGGTTTTTGGCTACACCTTC.